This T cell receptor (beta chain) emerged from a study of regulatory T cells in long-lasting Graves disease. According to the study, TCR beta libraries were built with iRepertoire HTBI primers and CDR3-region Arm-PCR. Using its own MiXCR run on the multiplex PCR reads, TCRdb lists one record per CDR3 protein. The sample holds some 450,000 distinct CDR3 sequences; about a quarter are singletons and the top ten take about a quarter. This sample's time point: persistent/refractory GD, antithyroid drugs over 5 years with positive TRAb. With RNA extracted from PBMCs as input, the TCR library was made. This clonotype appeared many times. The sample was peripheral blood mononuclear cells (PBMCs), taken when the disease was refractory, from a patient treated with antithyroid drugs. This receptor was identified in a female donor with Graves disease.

The CDR3 region has the DNA TGTGCCAGCAGCGTGGGAGGCGAGCAGTACTTC. Translation: CASSVGGEQYF. J is TRBJ2-7 and V is TRBV7-2, with D perhaps TRBD2 (6 bases). Germline CDR1 and CDR2: SGHTA and FQGNSA. The CDR3 is 11 residues long. The ends were cut back, 5 bases at V and 6 bases at J, with 8 bases in the middle.